These 5 T cell receptor beta chains originate from one sample sequenced in a study of Ad26.COV2.S vaccination and SARS-CoV-2 variants. Treatment given: about 20 received Ad26.COV2.S at low or high dose, single or two shots; roughly 5 received placebo; per-sample allocation not given. Vaccine and placebo recipients were sampled on day 63 after the first injection. Sequencing was performed with immunoSEQ multiplex PCR; in TCRdb, only in-frame clones are kept and a portion is missing. The sample consists of fewer than 900,000 clones, approximately 88% of them appearing once. The material was peripheral blood, obtained in a trial of Ad26.COV2.S vaccine versus placebo. These receptors came from a person aged 18-65 years who received the Ad26.COV2.S COVID-19 vaccine or a placebo.

This chain links TRBV2 with TRBJ2-5; TRBD1 matches 7 bases. From germline, CDR1 is SNHLY and CDR2 FYNNEI. The ends lost 0 bases at V and 8 bases at J; junction bases unmatched: 6. The CDR3 consists of 14 residues. The CDR3 spells CASSEAAGGETQYF. In nucleotides, the CDR3 is TGTGCCAGCAGTGAAGCGGCAGGGGGAGAAACCCAGTACTTC.

In this sample, this clone turned up once. The sample carries other DNA sequences with the same CDR3. V is TRBV19 and J is TRBJ1-1; D might be TRBD1 (5 bases). The V gene's germline CDR1 is LNHDA and CDR2 SQIVND (reference sequence). V was clipped by 1 base and J by 5 bases, with 11 bases between them. The CDR3 spans 14 residues. The CDR3 sequence is CASSIGWGETEAFF. In nucleotides, the CDR3 is TGTGCCAGTAGTATAGGGTGGGGGGAGACTGAAGCTTTCTTT.

This rearrangement joins TRBV6-6 to TRBJ1-2; weak D call: TRBD1 (6 bases). The CDR3 spans 13 residues. Deletions cut 6 bases from V and 5 bases from J, with 13 bases between. Germline-derived CDR1 and CDR2 are MNHNY and SVGAGI (reference sequence). CDR3 in DNA: TGTGCCAGCAGCCGACAGGCCCGTTATGGCTACACCTTC. The encoded protein is CASSRQARYGYTF.

This clone has more than one count but fewer than ten. This sequence joins TRBV7-2 and TRBJ1-6, with 8 bases aligning to TRBD1. The CDR3 covers 17 residues. The ends lost 5 bases at V and 4 bases at J; junction bases unmatched: 10. CDR1 SGHTA and CDR2 FQGNSA come from the germline V gene. CDR3 sequence: CASSPGRGRGYNSPLHF. The CDR3 DNA sequence: TGTGCCAGCAGCCCCGGCAGGGGGCGGGGGTATAATTCACCCCTCCACTTT.

This clone was seen a few times. V and J are TRBV30 and TRBJ2-3, with TRBD2 as a possible D gene (5 bases). Germline CDR1 is GTSNPN and CDR2 is SVGIG (reference sequence). Trimming pared 1 base from V and 2 bases from J, leaving 10 bases between. The CDR3 contains 14 residues. The CDR3 region has the DNA TGTGCCTGGAGTGGAGGGAACCCCACAGATACGCAGTATTTT. It is translated as CAWSGGNPTDTQYF.